Included here is one T cell receptor (beta chain) sequence, with context. The antigen remains unidentified. Germline-derived CDR1 and CDR2 are MNHEY and SVGAGI. Trimming left V 5 bases short and J 5 bases short, with 9 bases between. The CDR3 length is 12 residues. MiXCR, applied by TCRdb to the 5' RACE reads, yields one record per CDR3 protein. Among about 160,000 distinct CDR3 sequences, around 17% were seen once, and the ten largest hold approximately 7.6%. The entry originates in a study of CD8 T cells in ankylosing spondylitis. Study results and caveats: Relatively rare in peripheral blood, disease-linked clones were also CD8+.

V and J are TRBV6-5 and TRBJ2-5; D is tentatively TRBD1 or TRBD2 (5 bases each). Sequenced sample: blood, either unsorted or a sorted T cell fraction (not recorded which). The TCR originated in a male donor with ankylosing spondylitis or in good health (not recorded which). Here the CDR3 reads CASSREGETQYF. The CDR3 bases are TGTGCCAGCAGTCGCGAGGGGGAGACCCAGTACTTC.